These T cell receptor beta chains were read from a single sample in a study of vaccination and CD4 T cells after COVID-19. The antigens for these receptors are not known. From the PCR reads, TCRdb called clonotypes with MiXCR, one entry per CDR3 protein. This table has about 20,000 distinct CDR3 sequences, 60% appearing once. The sequencing here drew on CD4+ T cells from blood, cultured in vitro, taken after SARS-CoV-2 vaccination. These receptors were taken from a human donor who had recovered from COVID-19. The CDR3 runs from the conserved cysteine through the conserved F or W. D genes are given only for firm matches. Clone size, where shown, is once, few, many, or a class for clones that have expanded.

v_call	d_call	j_call	clone_size	cdr3_nt	cdr3_aa
TRBV6-5	NA	TRBJ2-7	few	TGTGCCAGCAGTTACGAAGGTTACGAGCAGTACTTC	CASSYEGYEQYF
TRBV7-9	TRBD1	TRBJ1-2	few	TGTGCCAGCAGCTCGAGGGACAGGGAATATGGCTACACCTTC	CASSSRDREYGYTF
TRBV28	NA	TRBJ1-5	NA	TGTGCCAGCGCCTATGGGGGGGTCAATCAGCCCCAGCATTTT	CASAYGGVNQPQHF
TRBV6-2/TRBV6-3	NA	TRBJ1-5	NA	TGTGCCAGCAGTTACGTCGACCATAGCAATCAGCCCCAGCATTTT	CASSYVDHSNQPQHF
TRBV5-6	TRBD1	TRBJ2-7	few	TGTGCCAGCAGCTTGCCGGGACAGGGGACGGGGGAGCAGTACTTC	CASSLPGQGTGEQYF
TRBV7-8	NA	TRBJ1-3	few	TGTGCCAGCACCGAGCGAGGGAACACCATATATTTT	CASTERGNTIYF
TRBV28	NA	TRBJ1-6	few	TGTGCCAGCAGTTCCCAGGGAAGCTCCTATAATTCACCCCTCCACTTT	CASSSQGSSYNSPLHF
TRBV20-1	NA	TRBJ1-1	few	TGCAGTGCTAGGTACCCTAGTTCTATTACTGAAGCTTTCTTT	CSARYPSSITEAFF
TRBV12-3/TRBV12-4	TRBD1	TRBJ1-2	NA	TGTGCCAGCAGTGAACAGGGGGCTGGCTACACCTTC	CASSEQGAGYTF
TRBV2	NA	TRBJ1-2	few	TGTGCCAGCCGGGACACTAGATACTATGGCTACACCTTC	CASRDTRYYGYTF
TRBV7-2	TRBD1	TRBJ2-7	once	TGTGCCAGCAGACCGGGACAGGGGTACGAGCAGTACTTC	CASRPGQGYEQYF
TRBV29-1	NA	TRBJ1-1	NA	TGCAGCGCATGCCGTGGGCAGGGGATTACTGAAGCTTTCTTT	CSACRGQGITEAFF
TRBV11-2	NA	TRBJ1-1	few	TGTGCCAGCAGCTTAGACCCGGGCCTGAGGACTGAAGCTTTCTTT	CASSLDPGLRTEAFF
TRBV20-1	NA	TRBJ1-2	NA	TGCAGTGCTAGTGCCAGAGGGGCGGGGAACTATGGCTACACCTTC	CSASARGAGNYGYTF
TRBV7-2	NA	TRBJ2-3	NA	TGTGCCAGCAGTTCTCCCGCCGGGGGAAGTAACACAGATACGCAGTATTTT	CASSSPAGGSNTDTQYF
TRBV10-3	TRBD1	TRBJ1-5	few	TGTGCCATCAGTGAGGGGGGGACAGGGGGCCTCGGCAATCAGCCCCAGCATTTT	CAISEGGTGGLGNQPQHF
TRBV7-9	NA	TRBJ2-7	once	TGTGCCAGCAGCTTCGGGGGCCAAGTCCAGCAGTACTTC	CASSFGGQVQQYF
TRBV7-9	NA	TRBJ2-5	NA	TGTGCCAGCAGCTCCCAGGGGGGGGGAGAGACCCAGTACTTC	CASSSQGGGETQYF
TRBV20-1	NA	TRBJ2-4	few	TGCAGTGCTAGATCCGGACACGGAGGGGCCAAAAACATTCAGTACTTC	CSARSGHGGAKNIQYF
TRBV6-1	TRBD1	TRBJ1-2	NA	TGTGCCAGCAGTGCCGACAGGGATAATGGCTACACCTTC	CASSADRDNGYTF
TRBV27	NA	TRBJ1-5	once	TGTGCCAGCAGTTCCCAATTGAGTCAGCCCCAGCATTTT	CASSSQLSQPQHF
TRBV7-8	NA	TRBJ1-2	few	TGTGCCAGCCGTGGGTCAGGGACTCGGGGAGAGGGCTACACCTTC	CASRGSGTRGEGYTF
TRBV15	NA	TRBJ1-1	medium-sized	TGTGCCACCAGCAAGGGTTTGGGGACTGAAGCTTTCTTT	CATSKGLGTEAFF
TRBV30	TRBD1	TRBJ1-5	NA	TGTGCCTGGGCTACCGGGACAGGCCCCCAGCATTTT	CAWATGTGPQHF
TRBV7-9	NA	TRBJ1-4	NA	TGTGCCAGCAGCTTAGATGTAGGAAAACTGTTTTTT	CASSLDVGKLFF
TRBV30	TRBD1	TRBJ2-3	NA	TGTGCCTGGAGCAAACAGGGGGCAGATACGCAGTATTTT	CAWSKQGADTQYF
TRBV27	NA	TRBJ2-5	few	TGTGCCAGCAGCTTCTCAGGAGAGACCCAGTACTTC	CASSFSGETQYF
TRBV27	NA	TRBJ2-3	few	TGTGCCAGCAGCCTTCTGGGGTTTGGCACAGATACGCAGTATTTT	CASSLLGFGTDTQYF
TRBV20-1	TRBD1	TRBJ1-5	NA	TGCAGTGCCCTGGGGACAGGCGCCCCGACAGGCAATCAGCCCCAGCATTTT	CSALGTGAPTGNQPQHF
TRBV6-2/TRBV6-3	TRBD1	TRBJ1-2	NA	TGTGCCAGCTCCCTTGGGACAGGGTATGGCTACACCTTC	CASSLGTGYGYTF
TRBV28	TRBD1	TRBJ1-6	few	TGTGCCAGCAGTTTCTTGACAGGGAGTTCACCCCTCCACTTT	CASSFLTGSSPLHF
TRBV2	NA	TRBJ2-7	NA	TGTGCCAGCAAGTCCCTCTACGAGCAGTACTTC	CASKSLYEQYF
TRBV28	NA	TRBJ2-7	NA	TGTGCCAGCAGTCGCAGGAGTATCAACGAGCAGTACTTC	CASSRRSINEQYF
TRBV11-1	TRBD1	TRBJ2-7	NA	TGTGCCAGCAGCCCTCGGACAGGGCTACACGAGCAGTACTTC	CASSPRTGLHEQYF
TRBV19	NA	TRBJ2-7	NA	TGTGCCAGTAGAAACTTACAGGGAGGTTACGAGCAGTACTTC	CASRNLQGGYEQYF
TRBV6-1	NA	TRBJ1-2	NA	TGTGCCAGCAGTGAAGTCGGTAGGGGAGATCATGGCTACACCTTC	CASSEVGRGDHGYTF
TRBV20-1	TRBD2	TRBJ2-1	few	TGCAGTGCTTGGACTAGCTCCTACTACAATGAGCAGTTCTTC	CSAWTSSYYNEQFF
TRBV5-1	NA	TRBJ2-1	NA	TGCGCCAGCGGGCCGGATTCCTACAATGAGCAGTTCTTC	CASGPDSYNEQFF
TRBV28	NA	TRBJ1-1	few	TGTGCCAGCTCAAGTTCCGGGGGGAGATACACTGAAGCTTTCTTT	CASSSSGGRYTEAFF
TRBV7-2	TRBD1	TRBJ1-2	NA	TGTGCCAGCAGCCGGACAGGGGGACTCGGCTACACCTTC	CASSRTGGLGYTF
TRBV7-2	TRBD2	TRBJ2-5	NA	TGTGCCAGCAGCCGTGAGGCTAGCGGGGGGGGAGAGACCCAGTACTTC	CASSREASGGGETQYF
TRBV20-1	TRBD1	TRBJ2-3	NA	TGCAGTGGGGACAGGACAGATACGCAGTATTTT	CSGDRTDTQYF
TRBV14	NA	TRBJ1-1	NA	TGTGCCAGCAGCCAAACCCAGTACACTGAAGCTTTCTTT	CASSQTQYTEAFF
TRBV6-1	NA	TRBJ2-2	NA	TGTGCCGCCAAAAGGGGGGACACCGGGGAGCTGTTTTTT	CAAKRGDTGELFF
TRBV6-1	NA	TRBJ1-1	once	TGTGCCACCGGTCGGGGCGGTGCTTTCTTT	CATGRGGAFF
TRBV20-1	NA	TRBJ1-2	few	TGCAGTGCAGGGAACGGCTACACCTTC	CSAGNGYTF
TRBV11-2	NA	TRBJ1-1	few	TGTGCCAGCAGCCCGGACAGACCCAATGAAGCTTTCTTT	CASSPDRPNEAFF
TRBV30	NA	TRBJ1-2	NA	TGTGCCTGGAGTACAGGGCGAATGGGCTACACCTTC	CAWSTGRMGYTF
TRBV19	TRBD1	TRBJ1-2	few	TGTGCCATTCCGACAGGGCGGGGTGGCTACACCTTC	CAIPTGRGGYTF
TRBV7-2	NA	TRBJ2-7	few	TGTGCCAGCAGCCCGTACAGGGTCGGGGAGCAGTACTTC	CASSPYRVGEQYF
TRBV2	NA	TRBJ2-1	NA	TGTGCCAGCAGTGATGGTTCCGGACGCTCGCAGAGGTGGGAGCAGTTCTTC	CASSDGSGRSQRWEQFF
TRBV27	TRBD2	TRBJ2-7	NA	TGTGCCAGCAGTTCTATGGGACTAGACCTCTACGAGCAGTACTTC	CASSSMGLDLYEQYF
TRBV2	NA	TRBJ1-2	few	TGTGCCAGCAGTACCCCAAGACTTAGGTATGGCTACACCTTC	CASSTPRLRYGYTF
TRBV18	NA	TRBJ2-7	NA	TGTGCCAGCTCACCAACGGACATCTACGAGCAGTACTTC	CASSPTDIYEQYF